These 19 T cell receptor beta chains were sequenced from one sample in a study of cytomegalovirus exposure and HLA in healthy donors (TCRdb year 2017). Libraries came from the immunoSEQ multiplex PCR assay. The multiplex PCR relied on a mix of 60 forward primers for TCR Vbeta segments and 13 reverse primers for TCR Jbeta segments. TCRdb obtained this table from immuneACCESS and retained in-frame rearrangements with V and J assigned. These tables miss some clones; where compared with another copy, unresolved V genes account for less than half of the shortfall, and the remainder is unexplained. This sample is represented by about 120,000 clones; approximately 81% of them were singletons. Of the sample, 2% to 2.5% is held by the ten largest clones. The sequenced material came from PBMCs. The receptors were gathered from a woman in her 40s in good health and CMV-seronegative.

J is TRBJ1-2 and V is TRBV4-1; TRBD1 might be the D (5 bases). This CDR3 contains 14 residues. CDR1 is MGHRA and CDR2 is YSYEKL in the germline V gene. V was cut by 0 bases and J by 8 bases, with 13 bases left in between. CDR3 residues: CASSQDTQGYGYTF. The CDR3 nucleotides are TGCGCCAGCAGCCAAGATACTCAGGGTTACGGCTACACCTTC.

The V and J genes are TRBV7-2 and TRBJ2-1; 11 nucleotides line up with TRBD2. The CDR3 has 16 residues. V lost 5 bases to trimming and J lost 7 bases; unmatched junction nucleotides: 10. CDR1 SGHTA and CDR2 FQGNSA come from the germline V gene. CDR3 coding DNA: TGTGCCAGCAGCCGGAGACTAGCGGGATCGGGAAATGAGCAGTTCTTC. This codes for CASSRRLAGSGNEQFF.

The chain is built from TRBV7-9 and TRBJ2-5, with 7 nucleotides matching TRBD1. The trim removed 8 bases at V and 5 bases at J, leaving 11 bases unmatched. From germline, CDR1 is SEHNR and CDR2 FQNEAQ (reference sequence). This CDR3 has 14 residues. The DNA of the CDR3 is TGTGCCAGCGGCCAGGGGGTGTTAGGGGAGACCCAGTACTTC. Protein product: CASGQGVLGETQYF.

The chain joins TRBV5-4 to TRBJ2-2, with 10 nucleotides matching TRBD2. CDR3 length: 17 amino acids. The V and J ends lost 0 bases and 5 bases, in that order; junction bases with no gene match: 7. Germline V gene sequence: CDR1 SGHNT, CDR2 YYREEE (reference sequence). CDR3 protein: CASSLAWLAGETGELFF. CDR3 nucleotide sequence: TGTGCCAGCAGCTTGGCCTGGCTAGCGGGGGAGACCGGGGAGCTGTTTTTT.

The chain is built from TRBV7-6 and TRBJ1-1, with D perhaps matching TRBD1 (5 bases). CDR1 SGHVS and CDR2 FNYEAQ come from the germline V gene. With 5 bases removed from V and 3 bases from J, the gap between germline ends came to 13 bases. The CDR3 is 14 amino acids. DNA of the CDR3: TGTGCCAGCAGCCCCAGGACATACGACACTGAAGCTTTCTTT. Its protein is CASSPRTYDTEAFF.

The chain is built from TRBV29-1 and TRBJ1-1, with D perhaps TRBD1 (5 bases). This CDR3 comprises 14 residues. Germline V CDR1 and CDR2: SQVTM, ANQGSEA. V shed 3 bases and J shed 7 bases, with 18 bases lying between them. The CDR3 loop reads CSVDLPPGEGEAFF. The CDR3 coding sequence is TGCAGCGTTGATTTGCCGCCGGGGGAGGGTGAAGCTTTCTTT.

The rearrangement joins TRBV18 to TRBJ1-1; no definite D call. The CDR3 is made up of 14 amino acids. V lost 2 bases and J lost 2, with 9 bases in between. Looked up from germline, CDR1 is KGHSH and CDR2 is LQKENI. CDR3 nucleotides: TGTGCCAGCTCACCAGATACGGTAAACACTGAAGCTTTCTTT. Its translation is CASSPDTVNTEAFF.

The CDR3 sequence: CASSHSGGYEQYF. The CDR3 nucleotides read TGTGCCAGCAGCCATTCGGGGGGCTACGAGCAGTACTTC. The chain joins TRBV6-6 to TRBJ2-7; TRBD2 agrees at 7 bases. The trim removed 6 bases at V and 3 bases at J, leaving 5 bases unmatched. CDR1 MNHNY and CDR2 SVGAGI come from the germline V gene (reference sequence). The CDR3 is made up of 13 amino acids.

The rearrangement joins TRBV7-9 to TRBJ2-2, with D possibly being TRBD2 (6 bases). The CDR3 contains 15 residues. V lost 5 bases and J 2 bases, leaving 12 bases between the germline ends. Per germline, CDR1 SEHNR and CDR2 FQNEAQ (reference sequence). The CDR3 is CASSEYGRNTGELFF. CDR3 DNA sequence: TGTGCCAGCAGCGAATACGGGAGAAACACCGGGGAGCTGTTTTTT. The complete variable domain, with remaining parts taken from reference TRBV7-9 and TRBJ2-2, reads DTGVSQNPRHKITKRGQNVTFRCDPISEHNRLYWYRQTLGQGPEFLTYFQNEAQLEKSRLLSDRFSAERPKGSFSTLEIQRTEQGDSAMYLCASSEYGRNTGELFFGEGSRLTVL.

The chain employs TRBV25-1 and TRBJ2-1, with 7 bases that match TRBD2. CDR1 is MGHDK and CDR2 is SYGVNS in the germline V gene. This CDR3 has 13 residues. J gave up 6 bases and V 3 bases, and 2 bases lay outside the gene matches. Written as DNA, the CDR3 is TGTGCCAGCAGTGATTGGGAGGGCAATGAGCAGTTCTTC. It specifies CASSDWEGNEQFF. The full variable domain, in which reference TRBV25-1 and TRBJ2-1 provide the parts outside the CDR3, is EADIYQTPRYLVIGTGKKITLECSQTMGHDKMYWYQQDPGMELHLIHYSYGVNSTEKGDLSSESTVSRIRTEHFPLTLESARPSHTSQYLCASSDWEGNEQFFGPGTRLTVL.

This clone was counted a few times. The chain uses TRBV6-1 and TRBJ1-2; TRBD1 matches at 9 bases. The CDR3 spans 12 residues. Per germline, CDR1 MNHNS and CDR2 SASEGT. Trimming took 7 bases from V and 5 from J; bases not matched to a gene: 2. The CDR3 DNA reads TGTGCCAGCACTGACAGGGGGTATGGCTACACCTTC. Residues: CASTDRGYGYTF.

The chain joins TRBV4-3 to TRBJ2-1; 8 bases line up with TRBD2. The CDR3 contains 15 residues. Germline CDR1 and CDR2: LGHNA and YSLEER. With 4 bases clipped from V and 10 bases from J, the junction kept 12 bases outside the gene matches. The CDR3 sequence: CASSLSGTQLGEQFF. CDR3 sequence (DNA): TGCGCCAGCAGCCTTAGCGGGACTCAGTTAGGGGAGCAGTTCTTC.

This CDR3 reads CASSSRDRGRVGTEAFF. CDR3 coding DNA: TGCGCCAGCAGCTCCCGGGACAGGGGCCGCGTGGGGACTGAAGCTTTCTTT. The rearrangement links TRBV5-1 to TRBJ1-1; 10 bases agree with TRBD1. Germline V gives CDR1 SGHRS, CDR2 YFSETQ. V gave up 3 bases and J gave up 5 bases; unmatched junction bases: 13. The CDR3 has 17 amino acids.

The gene calls are TRBV30 and TRBJ1-2; D might be TRBD1 (5 bases). Germline values: CDR1 GTSNPN, CDR2 SVGIG (reference sequence). The CDR3 runs 13 residues. Trimming stripped 0 bases from V and 6 bases from J, with 11 bases between. As DNA, the CDR3 is TGTGCCTGGAGTGTTCGGGGGTCAAATGGCTACACCTTC. This sequence encodes CAWSVRGSNGYTF.

The CDR3 loop is CASSLRTSNGELFF. The CDR3 coding sequence is TGCGCCAGCAGCCTCCGGACTAGCAACGGGGAGCTGTTTTTT. This chain links TRBV5-1 with TRBJ2-2; TRBD2 matches 8 bases. Looked up from germline, CDR1 is SGHRS and CDR2 is YFSETQ. The CDR3 covers 14 residues. J gave up 7 bases and V 4 bases, and 6 bases lay outside the gene matches.

The chain uses TRBV6-1 and TRBJ1-2, with TRBD1 identical over 8 bases. V lost 2 bases, J lost 5 bases, and 13 bases stayed unmatched. CDR1 and CDR2 (germline): MNHNS, SASEGT. The CDR3 contains 17 residues. CDR3 loop: CASSEPTGARVAYGYTF. CDR3 coding DNA: TGTGCCAGCAGTGAACCGACAGGGGCTAGGGTTGCTTATGGCTACACCTTC.

The rearrangement joins TRBV5-1 to TRBJ1-5; 10 nucleotides line up with TRBD1. Germline CDR1 and CDR2: SGHRS and YFSETQ. This CDR3 is built from 14 residues. V trimming: 7 bases; J trimming: 5 bases; junction bases outside the gene matches: 6. The CDR3 is CASAGTGDDQPQHF. In DNA form, the CDR3 reads TGCGCCAGCGCCGGGACAGGGGACGATCAGCCCCAGCATTTT.

The CDR3 loop reads CASSRDSYGYTF. Written as DNA, the CDR3 is TGTGCCAGCTCACGAGACAGCTATGGCTACACCTTC. This rearrangement joins TRBV18 to TRBJ1-2; tentative D call: TRBD1 (5 bases). Germline assignment: CDR1 KGHSH and CDR2 LQKENI. The CDR3 is 12 residues long. V lost 4 bases, J lost 4 bases, and 7 bases lay in between.

J is TRBJ2-3 and V is TRBV28; 9 nucleotides agree with TRBD1. The germline V gene encodes CDR1 MDHEN and CDR2 SYDVKM. The CDR3 contains 15 residues. V lost 4 bases to trimming and J lost 2 bases; unmatched junction nucleotides: 4. CDR3 amino acids: CASSSTGGYTDTQYF. The CDR3 region has the DNA TGTGCCAGCAGTTCCACAGGGGGCTACACAGATACGCAGTATTTT.